The sequence of this T cell receptor beta chain was determined in a study of CXCR3-negative and CXCR3-positive naive CD8 T cells. Across the study: With about 1.5 +/- 0.3 million reads per library, the TRB reads numbered around 140 million in total.

The sorting of each CD8+ T cell subset was done in triplicate, at roughly 300,000 cells each. The CDR3 has 20 amino acids. Germline loops: CDR1 SQVTM, CDR2 ANQGSEA. UMI-labeled 5' RACE yielded the TRB cDNA libraries. TCRdb processed the 5' RACE reads again and assigns one entry to each CDR3 protein, with no DNA. The sample includes around 34,000 distinct CDR3 sequences. The sequencing input was memory CD8+ T cells from blood. This TCR was recovered from a human donor in good health. Some clones in this sample may be carry-over from other donors' samples. The chain uses TRBV29-1 and TRBJ2-3; the TRBD2 assignment by TCRdb is unverifiable without DNA. CDR3 residues: CSVEDLPGGLAGGSTDTQYF.